This TCR beta chain is from a study of identical twins. This clonotype has ten or more counts. A universal primer site was created by template switching, with the cDNA bearing unique molecular identifiers. From the 5' RACE reads, TCRdb called clonotypes with MiXCR, one entry per CDR3 protein. The sample has approximately 680,000 distinct CDR3 sequences; about 7% are singletons. The CDR3 has 13 residues. Trimming shortened V by 5 bases and J by 1 base, and 7 bases separated the two germline ends. Germline CDR1 and CDR2: MNHNS and SASEGT. The same data also went into a second study, on yellow fever vaccine responses in identical twins.

The receptor was isolated from a woman between 18 and 29 years old in good health. Sequencing was carried out using PBMCs. V gene TRBV6-1 combines with J gene TRBJ2-3; no reliable D call. The CDR3 coding sequence is TGTGCCAGCAGTCTATTTGGCACAGATACGCAGTATTTT. Its protein is CASSLFGTDTQYF.